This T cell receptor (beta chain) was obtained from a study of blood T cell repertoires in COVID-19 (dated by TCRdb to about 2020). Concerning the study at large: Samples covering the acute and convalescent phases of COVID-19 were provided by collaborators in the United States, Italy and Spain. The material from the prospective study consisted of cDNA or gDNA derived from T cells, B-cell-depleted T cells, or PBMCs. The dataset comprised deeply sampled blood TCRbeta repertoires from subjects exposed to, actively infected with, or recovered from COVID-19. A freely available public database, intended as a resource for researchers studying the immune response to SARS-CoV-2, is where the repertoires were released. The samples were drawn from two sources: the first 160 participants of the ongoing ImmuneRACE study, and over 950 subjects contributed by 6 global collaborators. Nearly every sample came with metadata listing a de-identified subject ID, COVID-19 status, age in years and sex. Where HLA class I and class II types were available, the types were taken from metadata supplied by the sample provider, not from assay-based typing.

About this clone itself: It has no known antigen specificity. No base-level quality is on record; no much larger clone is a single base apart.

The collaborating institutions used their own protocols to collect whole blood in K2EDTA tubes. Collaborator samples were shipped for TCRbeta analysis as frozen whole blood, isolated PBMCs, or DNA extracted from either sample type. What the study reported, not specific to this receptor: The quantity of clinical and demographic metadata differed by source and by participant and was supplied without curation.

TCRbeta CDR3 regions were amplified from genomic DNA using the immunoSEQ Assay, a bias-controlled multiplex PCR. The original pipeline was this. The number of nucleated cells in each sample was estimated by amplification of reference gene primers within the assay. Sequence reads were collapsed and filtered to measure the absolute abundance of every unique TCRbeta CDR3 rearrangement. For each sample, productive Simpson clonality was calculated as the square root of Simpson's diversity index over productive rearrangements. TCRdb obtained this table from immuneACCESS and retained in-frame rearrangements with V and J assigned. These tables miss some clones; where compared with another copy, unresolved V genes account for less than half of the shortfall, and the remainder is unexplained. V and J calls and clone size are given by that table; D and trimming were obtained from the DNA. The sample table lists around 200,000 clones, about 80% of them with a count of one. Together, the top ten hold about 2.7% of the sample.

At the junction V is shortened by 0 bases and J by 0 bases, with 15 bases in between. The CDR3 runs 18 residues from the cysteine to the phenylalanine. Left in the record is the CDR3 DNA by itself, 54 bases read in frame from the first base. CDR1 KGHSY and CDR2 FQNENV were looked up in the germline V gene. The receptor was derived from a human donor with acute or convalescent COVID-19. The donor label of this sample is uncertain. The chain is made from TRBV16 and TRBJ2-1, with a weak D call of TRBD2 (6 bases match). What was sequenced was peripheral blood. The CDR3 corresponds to CASSQSATTTSSYNEQFF. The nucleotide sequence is TGTGCCAGCAGCCAATCAGCGACAACGACTAGCTCCTACAATGAGCAGTTCTTC.